This T cell receptor beta chain was sequenced in a study of cytomegalovirus exposure and HLA in healthy donors. General observations from the study: An analysis that was carried out later associated 16,000 or so TCR beta sequences with HLA alleles at 0.05 false discovery rate. Excluded were some V segments that proved indistinguishable, including TRBV6-2 and TRBV6-3.

About this clone itself: No antigen is known for it.

This CDR3 contains 10 residues. The germline gives CDR1 SQVTM, CDR2 ANQGSEA. Use of 60 Vbeta and 13 Jbeta primers characterized the PCR. The method was immunoSEQ multiplex PCR; TCRdb's version includes in-frame clones alone and lacks a portion of them. Among 100,000 to 150,000 clones, about four fifths were seen once, and the ten largest hold over 3%. This sequence joins TRBV29-1 and TRBJ1-1; TRBD1 is a possible D gene (5 bases). The clonotype originates from a woman aged 40 to 49 in good health and CMV-seropositive. The specimen sequenced was PBMCs. The CDR3 region has the DNA TGCTCAAGCTCGGGGACTCAAGCTTTCTTT. Amino acid sequence: CSSSGTQAFF.